One sample yielded the 30 T cell receptor beta chains listed below, sequenced in a study of monozygotic twins with inflammatory bowel disease. TCRdb re-analyzed the 5' RACE reads; it lists each CDR3 protein once, without DNA. This sample lists around 370,000 distinct CDR3 sequences; its ten largest clones have approximately 2.4%. The sequenced sample consisted of blood. Every receptor here comes from a human donor with ulcerative colitis or Crohn's disease, or a healthy co-twin of an affected twin (not recorded which).

This rearrangement joins TRBV5-1 to TRBJ2-3; the D call of TRBD2 rests on TCRdb alone, since no DNA is present to check it. CDR3 length equals 14 residues. Germline-derived CDR1 and CDR2 are SGHRS and YFSETQ. CDR3 in amino acids: CASSLEGGDYAQYF.

This rearrangement joins TRBV12-5 to TRBJ2-1; as DNA is missing, the TRBD1 call by TCRdb cannot be tested. This CDR3 has 15 residues. Germline CDR1 reads LGHNT; CDR2 reads FRNRAP. This CDR3 is CASGMGQSSYNEQFF.

The CDR3 loop reads CASSFGTGGRDTQYF. The V call is TRBV28, the J call TRBJ2-3; TCRdb's D call of TRBD1 is untestable without DNA. The CDR3 contains 15 residues. CDR1 is MDHEN, CDR2 SYDVKM, per germline.

The V call is TRBV5-1, the J call TRBJ1-2; TCRdb names TRBD1, which stays unverified in the absence of DNA. The CDR3 has 14 amino acids. CDR1 and CDR2 from the germline V gene are SGHRS and YFSETQ. The CDR3 spells CASSPGQVRYGYTF.

V gene TRBV7-3 combines with J gene TRBJ2-3; lacking DNA, the TRBD1 call made by TCRdb goes unchecked. The CDR3 consists of 21 residues. Germline lookup yields CDR1 SGHTA and CDR2 FQGTGA. CDR3 sequence reads: CASSLISEAGVAGLATDTQYF.

The chain links TRBV20-1 to TRBJ2-1; without DNA, the TCRdb call of TRBD1 cannot be checked. Germline CDR1 reads DFQATT; CDR2 reads SNEGSKA (reference sequence). CDR3 length equals 15 residues. The CDR3 spells CSARDAGVTYNEQFF.

The chain couples TRBV6-6 to TRBJ2-1. Germline V gives CDR1 MNHNY, CDR2 SVGAGI (reference sequence). The CDR3 contains 11 residues. CDR3 loop: CASRLIGEQFF.

The chain employs TRBV5-1 and TRBJ1-2. Germline CDR1 is SGHRS and CDR2 is YFSETQ. This CDR3 has 16 amino acids. The CDR3 spells CASSREAITTIWGYTF.

The chain combines TRBV20-1 with TRBJ2-1; TCRdb calls TRBD1, which cannot be checked without DNA. This CDR3 is built from 15 residues. Germline V gives CDR1 DFQATT, CDR2 SNEGSKA (reference sequence). The CDR3 sequence is CSARARDAQGDEQFF.

The V gene is TRBV20-1, the J gene TRBJ2-4; TCRdb reports TRBD1, a call that lacks DNA to check it against. Germline lookup yields CDR1 DFQATT and CDR2 SNEGSKA (reference sequence). This CDR3 contains 14 residues. CDR3: CSASGGQGRNIQYF.

The chain couples TRBV7-2 to TRBJ2-2; TCRdb returns TRBD1, unconfirmable since there is no DNA. Germline V CDR1 and CDR2: SGHTA, FQGNSA. CDR3 size: 15 residues. The chain's CDR3 is CASSSDRGASGELFF.

The V and J genes are TRBV7-8 and TRBJ1-6; TCRdb's D call of TRBD1 is untestable without DNA. Looked up from germline, CDR1 is SGHVS and CDR2 is FQNEAQ. This CDR3 contains 20 residues. CDR3 loop: CASSLARDPGVTVYNSPLHF.

V usage is TRBV20-1 and J usage is TRBJ1-2. CDR3 length: 11 amino acids. Germline assignment: CDR1 DFQATT and CDR2 SNEGSKA (reference sequence). The CDR3: CSAPGPHGYTF.

The chain carries TRBV29-1 and TRBJ2-1. Looked up from germline, CDR1 is SQVTM and CDR2 is ANQGSEA. This CDR3 has 14 residues. The CDR3 region is CSVSGNYPTNEQFF.

This chain links TRBV4-3 with TRBJ2-1; TCRdb proposes TRBD1, but this gene call is untestable without DNA. The CDR3 has 16 amino acids. The V gene's germline CDR1 is LGHNA and CDR2 YSLEER. CDR3: CASSQARDRHLGEQFF.

The chain is built from TRBV4-2 and TRBJ2-3. The CDR3 totals 15 residues. CDR1 is LGHNA and CDR2 is YNFKEQ in the germline V gene. The CDR3 loop is CASSQGSGSTDTQYF.

V and J are TRBV5-8 and TRBJ2-7. The CDR3 length is 12 residues. Germline CDR1 is SGHTS and CDR2 is YDEGEE. CDR3 loop: CASNYALYEQYF.

The rearrangement uses TRBV7-2 and TRBJ2-1; TCRdb reports TRBD1, a call that lacks DNA to check it against. This CDR3 spans 14 amino acids. Looked up from germline, CDR1 is SGHTA and CDR2 is FQGNSA. CDR3 sequence reads: CASSPGQVYNEQFF.

The chain employs TRBV20-1 and TRBJ2-2; lacking DNA, the TRBD2 call made by TCRdb goes unchecked. The CDR3 runs 15 residues. In germline, CDR1 is DFQATT, CDR2 SNEGSKA (reference sequence). The CDR3 reads CSARDLAGDTGELFF.

This rearrangement joins TRBV29-1 to TRBJ2-2; TCRdb proposes TRBD1, but this gene call is untestable without DNA. Germline CDR1 reads SQVTM; CDR2 reads ANQGSEA. There are 14 residues in the CDR3. The CDR3 sequence is CSVEGQMNTGELFF.

The chain uses TRBV20-1 and TRBJ2-1; TCRdb proposes TRBD2, but this gene call is untestable without DNA. Germline-derived CDR1 and CDR2 are DFQATT and SNEGSKA (reference sequence). The CDR3 contains 14 residues. CDR3 sequence reads: CSAERLGTDNEQFF.

The V and J genes are TRBV30 and TRBJ2-3; TCRdb designates TRBD1, a call that cannot be tested without DNA. The germline V gene encodes CDR1 GTSNPN and CDR2 SVGIG (reference sequence). The CDR3 runs 14 residues. The CDR3 reads CAWSVKDRGYTQYF.

The rearrangement joins TRBV6-2 or TRBV6-3 to TRBJ2-3; TCRdb designates TRBD1, a call that cannot be tested without DNA. Germline assignment: CDR1 MNHEY and CDR2 SVGEGT. The CDR3 has 18 amino acids. CDR3: CASSYRPGQGAFTDTQYF.

The genes are TRBV7-3 and TRBJ2-1; TCRdb lists TRBD1, though no DNA is available to test this call. The CDR3 length is 13 residues. The germline gives CDR1 SGHTA, CDR2 FQGTGA. CDR3 residues: CASSLNRRGEQFF.

The chain is built from TRBV5-1 and TRBJ2-3; TCRdb gives TRBD2 as the D gene, but with no DNA this cannot be confirmed. The CDR3 runs to 17 residues. Germline lookup yields CDR1 SGHRS and CDR2 YFSETQ. The CDR3 here is CASSLPSGTSSTDTQYF. Filled out from reference TRBV5-1 and TRBJ2-3, the complete variable domain reads KAGVTQTPRYLIKTRGQQVTLSCSPISGHRSVSWYQQTPGQGLQFLFEYFSETQRNKGNFPGRFSGRQFSNSRSEMNVSTLELGDSALYLCASSLPSGTSSTDTQYFGPGTRLTVL.

This chain connects TRBV9 to TRBJ1-5. CDR3 length: 13 amino acids. Germline CDR1 is SGDLS and CDR2 is YYNGEE. CDR3 loop: CASSVGENQPQHF.

The chain is built from TRBV20-1 and TRBJ2-5; TCRdb selects TRBD1, and the lack of DNA leaves this call unchecked. The CDR3 spans 14 residues. In germline, CDR1 is DFQATT, CDR2 SNEGSKA (reference sequence). The CDR3 sequence: CSARQGLSEETQYF.

V is TRBV12-3 or TRBV12-4 and J is TRBJ1-5. This CDR3 region has 12 residues. This CDR3 reads CASSLVSQPQHF.

The gene calls are TRBV20-1 and TRBJ1-2; TCRdb reports TRBD1, a call that lacks DNA to check it against. The CDR3 sequence is 11 residues long. Per the germline V gene, CDR1 is DFQATT and CDR2 is SNEGSKA (reference sequence). CDR3 amino acids: CRPEQGHGYTF.

The V and J genes are TRBV20-1 and TRBJ2-1; TCRdb returns TRBD1, unconfirmable since there is no DNA. The CDR3 is 15 residues long. The V gene's germline CDR1 is DFQATT and CDR2 SNEGSKA (reference sequence). CDR3 region: CSARVGQSYYNEQFF.